The present T cell receptor (beta chain) was sequenced within a study of response to subunit inactivated influenza vaccine. Findings and caveats of the study: Authors suggested each seasonal influenza vaccination recruits few new T cells.

CDR3 size: 16 residues. V was pared by 5 bases and J by 4 bases, with 10 bases of the junction left unmatched. TCRdb processed the RT-PCR reads anew with MiXCR; each CDR3 protein has one entry. Of 650,000 to 800,000 distinct CDR3 sequences in the sample, about 15% are singletons; the top ten hold 5.5% to 8%. About this clonotype itself: Antigen specificity is unknown.

The rearrangement joins TRBV12-3 or TRBV12-4 to TRBJ2-3; 9 positions match TRBD1. The input for sequencing was PBMCs from blood, taken 14 to 15 days before vaccination. The receptor comes from a man in his forties or fifties who received an inactivated influenza vaccine. Here the CDR3 reads CASSLQGALKADTQYF. The CDR3, as DNA: TGTGCCAGCAGTCTACAGGGGGCGCTTAAGGCAGATACGCAGTATTTT.